This TCR beta chain emerged from a study of cytomegalovirus exposure and HLA in healthy donors. A multiplex PCR was run with 60 Vbeta primers and 13 Jbeta primers. Using immunoSEQ multiplex PCR, the repertoire was profiled, and TCRdb retains in-frame clones only, with some absent. The data contain 35,000 to 55,000 clones, around two thirds of them seen just once; the ten biggest clones take up less than 3.5%. The CDR3 loop spans 15 amino acids. The V and J ends lost 5 bases and 6 bases, in that order; junction bases with no gene match: 9. The germline gives CDR1 PRHDT, CDR2 FYEKMQ (reference sequence).

The V and J genes are TRBV13 and TRBJ1-1; 10 positions agree with TRBD1. Sequenced: PBMCs. The clonotype originates from a woman aged 30 to 39 in good health and CMV-seronegative. CDR3 loop: CASSPQTGGGSEAFF. As DNA, the CDR3 is TGTGCCAGCAGCCCCCAGACAGGGGGCGGCTCTGAAGCTTTCTTT.